The entry below gives a single T cell receptor (beta chain) sequence along with its context. Its antigen is as yet unknown. This specimen comes from a study of vaccination and CD4 T cells after COVID-19. For the study at large: Cultures acting as controls obtained a CEFX pool, an HIV-1 Nef pool, or no peptide.

Specified time point: late sampling 161 to 241 days after vaccination in three convalescent patients. The treatment was: roughly 11-day PBMC culture with coronavirus spike peptide pools or control peptides (ViraFEST assay). Positive PCR tests dated from March to December 2020, predating US Alpha, Beta and Delta variants. Negative selection yielded CD4+ T cells from day-10 cultures. Sequencing of DNA taken from cultured CD4+ T cells relied on the Oncomine TCR Beta short-read assay. MiXCR, run by TCRdb on the PCR reads, gives a single entry per CDR3 protein. This table has around 15,000 distinct CDR3 sequences, around 50% appearing once. The CDR3 totals 15 residues.

This specimen was CD4+ T cells from blood, cultured in vitro, taken about 7 months after SARS-CoV-2 vaccination. The chain uses TRBV21-1 and TRBJ2-1; no DNA check was done on the table's D call, TRBD1. TRBV21-1 is a pseudogene segment. This clonotype was sampled from a human donor who had recovered from COVID-19. The CDR3 DNA is TGTGCCAGCAGCAATTTGAGACAGGGGTACAATGAGCAGTTCTTC. It translates to CASSNLRQGYNEQFF.